These 11 T cell receptor beta chains were sequenced from one sample in a study of blood T cell repertoires in COVID-19. Clones were sequenced by immunoSEQ multiplex PCR, and TCRdb holds only the in-frame ones, with some missing. The table shows 200,000 to 250,000 clones, with 70% to 90% occurring only once. Specimen: peripheral blood. The receptor set was obtained from a woman between 18 and 30 years old who had recovered from COVID-19.

This chain uses TRBV28 with TRBJ1-5, with a possible D match to TRBD1 (6 bases). The ends were cut back, 4 bases at V and 5 bases at J, with 12 bases in the middle. The CDR3 has 14 amino acids. CDR1 and CDR2 (germline): MDHEN, SYDVKM. CDR3 residues: CASSWGRGDQPQHF. DNA for the CDR3: TGTGCCAGCAGTTGGGGCAGGGGTGATCAGCCCCAGCATTTT.

The chain recombines TRBV5-1 with TRBJ2-6, with 9 bases matching TRBD1. The CDR3 length is 18 residues. Germline values: CDR1 SGHRS, CDR2 YFSETQ. J lost 0 bases, V lost 2 bases, and 6 bases had no gene match. The chain's CDR3 is CASSFRTGDYSGANVLTF. The CDR3 bases are TGCGCCAGCAGCTTTCGGACAGGGGATTACTCTGGGGCCAACGTCCTGACTTTC.

V and J are TRBV5-1 and TRBJ2-1; 12 bases fit TRBD2. V lost 0 bases to trimming and J lost 7 bases; unmatched junction nucleotides: 5. CDR1 SGHRS and CDR2 YFSETQ come from the germline V gene. The CDR3 spans 16 residues. CDR3 DNA sequence: TGCGCCAGCAGCTTGGACGGACTAGCGGGGAGGAATGAGCAGTTCTTC. This encodes CASSLDGLAGRNEQFF.

The chain recombines TRBV5-1 with TRBJ2-5; D perhaps matches TRBD1 (5 bases). This CDR3 is built from 15 residues. Deletions cut 6 bases from V and 2 bases from J, with 17 bases between. From germline, CDR1 is SGHRS and CDR2 YFSETQ. The CDR3 region is CASTLGAGRQETQYF. The CDR3 bases are TGCGCCAGCACCCTTGGGGCAGGACGACAAGAGACCCAGTACTTC.

The rearrangement links TRBV6-5 to TRBJ2-1; D unresolved. Germline lookup yields CDR1 MNHEY and CDR2 SVGAGI. V lost 0 bases and J 1 base, leaving 10 bases between the germline ends. The CDR3 length is 16 residues. CDR3 in amino acids: CASSYSSPESYNEQFF. The CDR3 coding sequence is TGTGCCAGCAGTTACTCATCCCCGGAGTCCTACAATGAGCAGTTCTTC.

In its sample, this clone was seen once. The chain is built from TRBV9 and TRBJ2-1, with D possibly TRBD1 on 6 matching bases. V lost 0 bases and J 10 bases, leaving 11 bases between the germline ends. Germline CDR1 reads SGDLS; CDR2 reads YYNGEE. This CDR3 spans 13 amino acids. The CDR3 protein is CASSVAGASEQFF. The CDR3 DNA reads TGTGCCAGCAGCGTAGCAGGGGCCTCCGAGCAGTTCTTC.

J is TRBJ1-2 and V is TRBV28; TRBD1 matches 7 bases. This CDR3 has 15 residues. Germline V CDR1 and CDR2: MDHEN, SYDVKM. J lost 4 bases, V lost 9 bases, and 14 bases had no gene match. The CDR3 DNA follows: TGTGCCAGTTCAGACCGGGACAGCGGACTCTATGGCTACACCTTC. Translation: CASSDRDSGLYGYTF.

This sequence joins TRBV25-1 and TRBJ2-1; D possibly corresponds to TRBD2 (5 bases). The CDR3 has 18 residues. V lost 2 bases to trimming and J lost 0 bases, with 17 bases between them. Germline V gives CDR1 MGHDK, CDR2 SYGVNS. CDR3 nucleotide sequence: TGTGCCAGCAGTGAAGGGCCGGTCGGACTGGACTCCTACAATGAGCAGTTCTTC. It codes for CASSEGPVGLDSYNEQFF.

This sequence joins TRBV25-1 and TRBJ1-2, with 9 bases identical to TRBD1. The germline V gene encodes CDR1 MGHDK and CDR2 SYGVNS. J gave up 4 bases and V 5 bases, and 8 bases lay outside the gene matches. The CDR3 length is 15 residues. In nucleotides, the CDR3 is TGTGCCAGCAGTCCACAGGGGGCCCTCACCTATGGCTACACCTTC. Its protein product is CASSPQGALTYGYTF.

This chain joins TRBV6-5 and TRBJ2-5, with 7 bases matching TRBD2. The CDR3 is made up of 14 amino acids. Germline assignment: CDR1 MNHEY and CDR2 SVGAGI. V trimming: 6 bases; J trimming: 2 bases; junction bases outside the gene matches: 6. CDR3 in DNA: TGTGCCAGCAGCCGGCCTAGCGGACAAGAGACCCAGTACTTC. This gives the protein CASSRPSGQETQYF.

CDR3 DNA sequence: TGCGCCAGTTCAGGGGTAGATACGCAGTATTTT. Amino acids: CASSGVDTQYF. The V call is TRBV4-3, the J call TRBJ2-3; D possibly corresponds to TRBD1 (6 bases). Germline assignment: CDR1 LGHNA and CDR2 YSLEER. The CDR3 is 11 amino acids. V lost 9 bases to trimming and J lost 5 bases, with 9 bases between them.